Listed below are T cell receptor beta chains from one sample, sequenced in a study of CD8 T cells in Susac syndrome. TCRdb processed the immunoSEQ multiplex PCR reads anew with MiXCR; each CDR3 protein has one entry. The profile shows hundreds of thousands of distinct CDR3 sequences, roughly 85% of them singletons. The sequenced sample consisted of CD8+ T cells from PBMCs. The origin of the receptors is a human donor with multiple sclerosis. Each CDR3 is given with its conserved first and last residue. The order of the fields is D gene, clone size, J gene, V gene, CDR3 protein, CDR3 DNA. D genes are given only for firm matches. Only part of the rows carry a size: once, few, many, or a class if the clone is expanded.

TRBD1	.	TRBJ1-4	TRBV13	CASSPDREANEKLFF	TGTGCCAGCAGCCCCGACAGGGAAGCTAATGAAAAACTGTTTTTT
TRBD2	few	TRBJ2-1	TRBV6-1	CASRPGTSGNSYNEQFF	TGTGCCAGCCGCCCGGGGACTAGCGGAAACTCCTACAATGAGCAGTTCTTC
.	.	TRBJ2-5	TRBV29-1	CSVENRDETQYF	TGCAGCGTTGAAAACAGGGATGAGACCCAGTACTTC
TRBD2	.	TRBJ2-7	TRBV5-1	CASRGGDSGRAGSEQYF	TGCGCCAGCAGGGGGGGAGACAGCGGGAGGGCCGGAAGCGAGCAGTACTTC
TRBD1	.	TRBJ2-7	TRBV28	CASSLWDRSSYEQYF	TGTGCCAGCAGTTTATGGGACAGGAGTTCCTACGAGCAGTACTTC
.	.	TRBJ2-1	TRBV27	CASSGGSSTFSYNEQFF	TGTGCCAGCAGCGGGGGAAGCAGCACTTTCTCCTACAATGAGCAGTTCTTC
.	.	TRBJ1-5	TRBV20-1	CSPSEAGGSPQHF	TGCAGTCCATCTGAGGCAGGCGGTTCGCCCCAGCATTTT
.	.	TRBJ2-3	TRBV19	CASSGPSTADTQYF	TGTGCCAGTAGCGGCCCCTCAACTGCAGATACGCAGTATTTT
.	few	TRBJ1-1	TRBV14	CASSQVAGEAFF	TGTGCCAGCAGCCAAGTCGCGGGAGAGGCTTTCTTT
.	few	TRBJ1-5	TRBV6-6	CASSYPRLQPQHF	TGTGCCAGCAGTTACCCGAGACTACAGCCCCAGCATTTT
.	once	TRBJ2-2	TRBV11-3	CASSLAPSRFTGELFF	TGTGCCAGCAGCTTAGCCCCTTCTAGGTTCACCGGGGAGCTGTTTTTT
TRBD2	.	TRBJ2-7	TRBV7-6	CASSLAWGGEDEQYF	TGTGCCAGCAGCTTAGCCTGGGGAGGGGAGGACGAGCAGTACTTC
.	.	TRBJ2-3	TRBV20-1	CSASTFPSTDTQYF	TGCAGTGCTAGTACGTTTCCAAGCACAGATACGCAGTATTTT
TRBD1	.	TRBJ2-5	TRBV28	CASSRGDREVGETQYF	TGTGCCAGCAGCAGAGGGGACAGGGAGGTTGGGGAGACCCAGTACTTC
TRBD1	.	TRBJ1-2	TRBV12-3/TRBV12-4	CASSLGRGSADGYTF	TGTGCCAGCAGTTTGGGCAGGGGGTCTGCCGATGGCTACACCTTC
TRBD2	.	TRBJ2-1	TRBV4-3	CASSRGTSGSREREQFF	TGCGCCAGCAGCCGAGGGACTAGCGGGTCCCGGGAGAGGGAGCAGTTCTTC
.	.	TRBJ2-5	TRBV7-6	CASSLDIGGLQETQYF	TGTGCCAGCAGCTTAGATATAGGGGGGTTACAAGAGACCCAGTACTTC
.	few	TRBJ2-5	TRBV6-1	CASSYHGVGETQYF	TGTGCCAGTTCATACCATGGGGTCGGGGAGACCCAGTACTTC
.	.	TRBJ2-7	TRBV7-6	CASSLDAGGPGTYEQYF	TGTGCCAGCAGCTTAGATGCCGGCGGCCCGGGGACCTACGAGCAGTACTTC
.	.	TRBJ2-7	TRBV4-2	CASSQEYGFVSYEQYF	TGTGCCAGCAGCCAAGAATACGGGTTCGTCTCCTACGAGCAGTACTTC
.	.	TRBJ1-1	TRBV25-1	CAGSDWGVNTEAFF	TGTGCCGGCAGTGACTGGGGGGTGAACACTGAAGCTTTCTTT
.	.	TRBJ2-2	TRBV29-1	CSRYALVGPGELFF	TGCAGCAGATATGCTCTTGTGGGTCCCGGGGAGCTGTTTTTT
.	.	TRBJ2-7	TRBV4-3	CASSQGASFAEQYF	TGCGCCAGCAGCCAAGGAGCGTCATTTGCCGAGCAGTACTTC
TRBD2	.	TRBJ2-1	TRBV4-2	CASSQESGLAGLNEQFF	TGTGCCAGCAGCCAAGAGTCCGGACTAGCGGGACTCAATGAGCAGTTCTTC
TRBD1	.	TRBJ1-6	TRBV7-6	CASSLSPGTGVILHF	TGTGCCAGCAGCTTAAGCCCCGGGACAGGGGTTATCCTCCACTTT
TRBD2	.	TRBJ2-1	TRBV3-1	CASSQVAGNNEQFF	TGTGCCAGCAGCCAAGTAGCGGGAAACAATGAGCAGTTCTTC
.	.	TRBJ2-5	TRBV23-1	CASIRLRVTWGTQYF	TGCGCCAGCATCCGTCTCCGGGTTACCTGGGGGACCCAGTACTTC